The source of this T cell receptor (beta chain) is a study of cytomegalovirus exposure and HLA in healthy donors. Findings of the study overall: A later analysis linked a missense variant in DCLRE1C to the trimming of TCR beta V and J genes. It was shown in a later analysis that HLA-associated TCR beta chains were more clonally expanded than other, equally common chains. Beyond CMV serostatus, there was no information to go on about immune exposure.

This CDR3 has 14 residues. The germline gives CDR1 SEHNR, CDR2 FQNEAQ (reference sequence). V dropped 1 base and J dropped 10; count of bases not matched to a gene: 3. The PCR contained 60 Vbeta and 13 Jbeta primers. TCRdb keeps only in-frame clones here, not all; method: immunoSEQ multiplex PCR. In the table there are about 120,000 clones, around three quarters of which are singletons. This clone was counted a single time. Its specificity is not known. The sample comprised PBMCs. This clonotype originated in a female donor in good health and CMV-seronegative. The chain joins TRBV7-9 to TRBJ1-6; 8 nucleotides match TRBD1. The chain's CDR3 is CASSLGQGTSPLHF. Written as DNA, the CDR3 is TGTGCCAGCAGCTTAGGACAGGGGACCTCACCCCTCCACTTT.